Below are 18 T cell receptor beta chains sequenced from a single sample in a study of blood T cell repertoires in COVID-19. TCRdb's table, derived via immunoSEQ multiplex PCR, lists solely in-frame clones and lacks some. The sample holds approximately 210,000 clones; around nine tenths are singletons and the top ten take 1.5%. The sequenced material came from peripheral blood. The origin of the receptors is a young man with active or convalescent COVID-19.

This chain uses TRBV7-9 with TRBJ1-4, with D uncertain. Germline V CDR1 and CDR2: SEHNR, FQNEAQ (reference sequence). The CDR3 loop spans 14 amino acids. Trimming shortened V by 3 bases and J by 7 bases, and 12 bases separated the two germline ends. The CDR3 reads CASSFGEYGEKLFF. The CDR3 DNA is TGTGCCAGCAGCTTTGGGGAGTACGGTGAAAAACTGTTTTTT.

The chain is built from TRBV5-6 and TRBJ2-2; no definite D call. Trimming shortened V by 1 base and J by 1 base, and 5 bases separated the two germline ends. This CDR3 has 14 amino acids. Per germline, CDR1 SGHDT and CDR2 YYEEEE. The CDR3 loop is CASSLHGNTGELFF. The CDR3 DNA is TGTGCCAGCAGCTTGCACGGGAACACCGGGGAGCTGTTTTTT.

The rearrangement joins TRBV4-3 to TRBJ1-4; 9 bases line up with TRBD1. After removal of 0 bases from V and 7 bases from J, the junction contained 6 bases not matched to a gene. CDR3 length: 16 amino acids. Per the germline V gene, CDR1 is LGHNA and CDR2 is YSLEER. CDR3 bases: TGCGCCAGCAGCCAAGAAGGGGACAGGGTGGGTGAAAAACTGTTTTTT. The encoded protein is CASSQEGDRVGEKLFF.

The chain uses TRBV30 and TRBJ1-5; no clear D. Trimming stripped 2 bases from V and 2 bases from J, with 10 bases between. This CDR3 is 14 amino acids long. CDR1 is GTSNPN, CDR2 SVGIG, per germline (reference sequence). The CDR3: CAWSMLDGNQPQHF. The DNA for the CDR3 is TGTGCCTGGAGTATGCTAGATGGCAATCAGCCCCAGCATTTT.

This clone was recorded only once. The chain couples TRBV12-5 to TRBJ2-1; 15 nucleotides line up with TRBD2. Germline V CDR1 and CDR2: LGHNT, FRNRAP. The CDR3 is made up of 18 amino acids. V lost 6 bases and J lost 2; bases outside the gene matches: 8. This CDR3 reads CASGWTSGRGSPYNEQFF. For the CDR3, the DNA is TGTGCTAGTGGCTGGACTAGCGGGAGGGGGAGCCCCTACAATGAGCAGTTCTTC.

V gene TRBV5-4 combines with J gene TRBJ2-5; 12 bases are a match to TRBD2. J was trimmed by 0 bases and V by 4 bases; bases with no gene match: 4. Germline V CDR1 and CDR2: SGHNT, YYREEE (reference sequence). The CDR3 has 16 residues. In nucleotides, the CDR3 is TGTGCCAGCAGCGGGGGACTAGCGGGCGACCAAGAGACCCAGTACTTC. The encoded protein is CASSGGLAGDQETQYF. Drawing the rest from reference TRBV5-4 and TRBJ2-5, the complete variable domain is ETGVTQSPTHLIKTRGQQVTLRCSSQSGHNTVSWYQQALGQGPQFIFQYYREEENGRGNFPPRFSGLQFPNYSSELNVNALELDDSALYLCASSGGLAGDQETQYFGPGTRLLVL.

The V and J genes are TRBV7-3 and TRBJ2-7; 9 bases fit TRBD1. CDR3 length: 15 amino acids. Looked up from germline, CDR1 is SGHTA and CDR2 is FQGTGA. J lost 3 bases, V lost 2 bases, and 5 bases had no gene match. The CDR3 loop is CASSLGPGQGYEQYF. The CDR3 DNA reads TGTGCCAGCAGCTTAGGGCCGGGACAGGGCTACGAGCAGTACTTC.

The V call is TRBV3-1 (or the pseudogene TRBV3-2), the J call TRBJ2-1, with 11 positions matching TRBD2. CDR3 length equals 17 residues. The germline V gene encodes CDR1 LGHDT and CDR2 YNNKEL (reference sequence). J lost 4 bases, V lost 2 bases, and 7 bases had no gene match. CDR3 region: CASSQTLAGGRYNEQFF. DNA of the CDR3: TGTGCCAGCAGCCAAACTCTAGCGGGAGGTCGGTACAATGAGCAGTTCTTC.

The chain joins TRBV7-9 to TRBJ2-5; D is possibly TRBD1 (5 bases). V was clipped by 3 bases and J by 1 base, with 12 bases between them. Germline CDR1 SEHNR, CDR2 FQNEAQ (reference sequence). The CDR3 runs 15 residues. The CDR3 region is CASSFFGAVQETQYF. The CDR3 nucleotides read TGTGCCAGCAGCTTCTTTGGGGCAGTCCAAGAGACCCAGTACTTC.

V is TRBV5-1 and J is TRBJ2-2; the match to TRBD1 covers 8 bases. J was trimmed by 0 bases and V by 7 bases; bases with no gene match: 5. The CDR3 runs 15 residues. Looked up from germline, CDR1 is SGHRS and CDR2 is YFSETQ. The CDR3 spells CASGLTGANTGELFF. The CDR3 coding sequence is TGCGCCAGCGGACTGACAGGGGCGAACACCGGGGAGCTGTTTTTT.

The rearrangement joins TRBV6-6 to TRBJ1-6; 8 bases align to TRBD1. The germline CDR1 and CDR2 sequences are MNHNY and SVGAGI (reference sequence). The CDR3 sequence is 15 residues long. V trimming: 4 bases; J trimming: 6 bases; junction bases outside the gene matches: 5. The DNA for the CDR3 is TGTGCCAGCAGTTCTCCGGACAGGGCTAATTCACCCCTCCACTTT. This gives the protein CASSSPDRANSPLHF.

The chain recombines TRBV6-5 with TRBJ2-1; 7 bases align to TRBD2. V was pared by 2 bases and J by 6 bases, with 7 bases of the junction left unmatched. The CDR3 sequence is 15 residues long. Germline CDR1 MNHEY, CDR2 SVGAGI. This CDR3 reads CASSYATSWGNEQFF. The CDR3 bases are TGTGCCAGCAGTTACGCGACTAGCTGGGGCAATGAGCAGTTCTTC.

J is TRBJ2-7 and V is TRBV29-1; 8 nucleotides agree with TRBD1. CDR3 size: 13 residues. V lost 6 bases to trimming and J lost 5 bases; unmatched junction nucleotides: 9. CDR1 SQVTM and CDR2 ANQGSEA come from the germline V gene. This CDR3 is CSVARTGTHEQYF. The CDR3 bases are TGCAGCGTCGCCCGGACAGGGACCCACGAGCAGTACTTC.

This clone showed up just a few times. The chain combines TRBV10-1 with TRBJ2-3, with 10 bases matching TRBD2. Per the germline V gene, CDR1 is WNHNN and CDR2 is SYGVQD (reference sequence). The CDR3 runs 14 residues. V was clipped by 2 bases and J by 5 bases; unmatched bases: 1. CDR3 sequence reads: CASSELAGEDTQYF. Written as DNA, the CDR3 is TGCGCCAGCAGTGAGCTAGCGGGAGAAGATACGCAGTATTTT.

This clone was detected only once. This chain links TRBV25-1 with TRBJ2-5; 12 bases are a match to TRBD2. The V gene's germline CDR1 is MGHDK and CDR2 SYGVNS. Trimming took 8 bases from V and 1 from J; bases not matched to a gene: 8. The CDR3 loop spans 16 amino acids. Here the CDR3 reads CASRLGLAGTQETQYF. DNA for the CDR3: TGTGCCAGCCGTCTCGGACTAGCGGGAACCCAAGAGACCCAGTACTTC. Supplemented by reference TRBV25-1 and TRBJ2-5, the full variable domain reads EADIYQTPRYLVIGTGKKITLECSQTMGHDKMYWYQQDPGMELHLIHYSYGVNSTEKGDLSSESTVSRIRTEHFPLTLESARPSHTSQYLCASRLGLAGTQETQYFGPGTRLLVL.

This clone has more than one count but fewer than ten. The rearrangement uses TRBV28 and TRBJ1-2; D is possibly TRBD1 (5 bases). CDR1 MDHEN and CDR2 SYDVKM come from the germline V gene. The CDR3 runs 16 residues. Deletions cut 4 bases from V and 6 bases from J, with 21 bases between. As DNA, the CDR3 is TGTGCCAGCAGTTCCCCCGAGTGGCAGGGAATAGATGGCTACACCTTC. This gives the protein CASSSPEWQGIDGYTF.

The sample holds one count of this clone. This chain connects TRBV28 to TRBJ2-1, with TRBD2 matching over 9 bases. The CDR3 is 15 residues long. CDR1 MDHEN and CDR2 SYDVKM come from the germline V gene. V lost 5 bases to trimming and J lost 7 bases; unmatched junction nucleotides: 9. This CDR3 reads CASSTRLAEANEQFF. The CDR3 region has the DNA TGTGCCAGCAGTACCCGACTAGCGGAAGCGAATGAGCAGTTCTTC.

This clone was observed a handful of times. The rearrangement links TRBV10-3 to TRBJ2-1, with 11 positions matching TRBD2. Germline V gives CDR1 ENHRY, CDR2 SYGVKD. V shed 6 bases and J 7 bases; nucleotides not matched to a gene: 8. This CDR3 is 15 amino acids long. The CDR3 loop reads CAISETSGRLNEQFF. As DNA, the CDR3 is TGTGCCATCAGCGAAACTAGCGGGAGATTGAATGAGCAGTTCTTC.